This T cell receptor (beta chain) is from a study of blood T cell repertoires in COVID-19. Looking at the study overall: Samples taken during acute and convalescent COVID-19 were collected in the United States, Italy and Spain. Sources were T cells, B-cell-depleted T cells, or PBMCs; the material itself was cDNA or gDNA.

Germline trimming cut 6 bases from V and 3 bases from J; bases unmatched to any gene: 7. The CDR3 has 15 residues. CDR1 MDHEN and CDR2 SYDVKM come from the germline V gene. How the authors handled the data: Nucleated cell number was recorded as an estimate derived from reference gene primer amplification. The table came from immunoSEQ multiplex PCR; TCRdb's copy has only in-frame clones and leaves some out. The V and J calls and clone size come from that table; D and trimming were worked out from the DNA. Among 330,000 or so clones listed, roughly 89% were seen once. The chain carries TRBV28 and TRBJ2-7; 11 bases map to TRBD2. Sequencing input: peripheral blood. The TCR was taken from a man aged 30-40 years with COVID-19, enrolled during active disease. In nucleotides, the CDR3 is TGTGCCAGCAGCCCAACTAGCGGGGGTCGCTACGAGCAGTACTTC. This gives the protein CASSPTSGGRYEQYF.